Listed here are 29 T cell receptor beta chains from one sample, sequenced in a study. Sequencing used immunoSEQ multiplex PCR; TCRdb keeps in-frame clones, though not all of them. The sample has tens of thousands of clones, 85% to 95% seen once. The sample consisted of PBMCs. The receptors come from a middle-aged man with rheumatoid arthritis.

This chain's CDR3 is CASSMGLAGGQETQYF. Here the CDR3 DNA reads TGTGCCAGTAGTATGGGACTAGCGGGGGGGCAAGAGACCCAGTACTTC. The chain employs TRBV19 and TRBJ2-5; 16 nucleotides match TRBD2. The germline gives CDR1 LNHDA, CDR2 SQIVND (reference sequence). V was pared by 3 bases and J by 2 bases, with 0 bases of the junction left unmatched. This CDR3 contains 16 residues.

The sample holds a few counts of this clone. The chain links TRBV4-3 to TRBJ1-3; TRBD1 aligns across 8 bases. This CDR3 spans 15 amino acids. Germline V CDR1 and CDR2: LGHNA, YSLEER. Losses at the gene ends were 3 bases for V and 0 bases for J; bases not matched to a gene: 1. CDR3: CASSQGQASGNTIYF. Here the CDR3 DNA reads TGCGCCAGCAGCCAGGGACAGGCCTCTGGAAACACCATATATTTT.

CDR3 sequence reads: CAISGGQGIDTQYF. The CDR3 DNA reads as TGTGCCATCAGTGGGGGACAGGGAATCGATACGCAGTATTTT. V and J are TRBV10-3 and TRBJ2-3, with 9 bases matching TRBD1. V dropped 4 bases and J dropped 6; count of bases not matched to a gene: 5. Germline V gives CDR1 ENHRY, CDR2 SYGVKD. This CDR3 is 14 amino acids long.

V usage is TRBV4-3 and J usage is TRBJ1-4; D ambiguous. The CDR3 has 15 amino acids. Germline lookup yields CDR1 LGHNA and CDR2 YSLEER. V lost 0 bases, J lost 8 bases, and 13 bases lay in between. The DNA of the CDR3 is TGCGCCAGCAGCCAAGATCCCGCAGTACGGGAAAAACTGTTTTTT. Translation gives CASSQDPAVREKLFF.

The chain recombines TRBV4-1 with TRBJ2-6; 9 bases agree with TRBD1. J lost 0 bases, V lost 3 bases, and 9 bases had no gene match. The CDR3 consists of 19 residues. CDR1 is MGHRA, CDR2 YSYEKL, per germline. DNA for the CDR3: TGCGCCAGCAGCCAGGTTCCGGGACAGGGTAGCTCTGGGGCCAACGTCCTGACTTTC. Translation: CASSQVPGQGSSGANVLTF.

V and J are TRBV9 and TRBJ2-1; D gene ambiguous. Looked up from germline, CDR1 is SGDLS and CDR2 is YYNGEE. Trimming removed 5 bases at V and 0 bases at J, with 6 bases between. The CDR3 sequence is 13 residues long. The CDR3 DNA sequence: TGTGCCAGCAGTCCAGACTCCTACAATGAGCAGTTCTTC. Translating it yields CASSPDSYNEQFF.

This clone was detected once. The V gene is TRBV10-1, the J gene TRBJ2-2, with 8 bases that match TRBD2. Per the germline V gene, CDR1 is WNHNN and CDR2 is SYGVQD (reference sequence). The CDR3 is 16 residues long. J lost 0 bases, V lost 6 bases, and 6 bases had no gene match. CDR3 in DNA: TGCGCCAGCAGCCACCCGGGGGGGTCGAACACCGGGGAGCTGTTTTTT. This sequence encodes CASSHPGGSNTGELFF.

The DNA of the CDR3 is TGTGCCAGCAGCTTGGGGCAGGGGAAGGAGACCCAGTACTTC. Residues: CASSLGQGKETQYF. The chain has TRBV7-3 and TRBJ2-5, with D perhaps TRBD1 (6 bases). V lost 3 bases and J 5 bases, leaving 13 bases between the germline ends. The CDR3 is 14 amino acids. CDR1 is SGHTA, CDR2 FQGTGA, per germline.

The J gene is TRBJ1-2, the V gene TRBV18, with 7 nucleotides matching TRBD1. After removal of 1 base from V and 8 bases from J, the junction contained 7 bases not matched to a gene. CDR3 length: 14 residues. Germline CDR1 reads KGHSH; CDR2 reads LQKENI. Here the CDR3 reads CASSPQTGSRGYTF. In nucleotides, the CDR3 is TGTGCCAGCTCACCACAGACAGGGTCTCGGGGCTACACCTTC.

J is TRBJ1-4 and V is TRBV6-6; D possibly corresponds to TRBD1 (5 bases). Germline loops: CDR1 MNHNY, CDR2 SVGAGI (reference sequence). The CDR3 contains 16 residues. Trimming shortened V by 4 bases and J by 0 bases, and 12 bases separated the two germline ends. CDR3 amino acids: CASSSTGHATNEKLFF. DNA of the CDR3: TGTGCCAGCAGTTCCACAGGACATGCAACTAATGAAAAACTGTTTTTT.

CDR3 DNA: TGTGCCACAATCAGGGCTAGCGGGAGTTTCTCCTACAATGAGCAGTTCTTC. This codes for CATIRASGSFSYNEQFF. The chain has TRBV5-8 and TRBJ2-1; 10 bases are shared with TRBD2. Germline trimming cut 9 bases from V and 0 bases from J; bases unmatched to any gene: 12. Per the germline V gene, CDR1 is SGHTS and CDR2 is YDEGEE. The CDR3 loop spans 17 amino acids. Together with reference TRBV5-8 and TRBJ2-1, the CDR3 gives the full variable domain: EAGVTQSPTHLIKTRGQQATLRCSPISGHTSVYWYQQALGLGLQFLLWYDEGEERNRGNFPPRFSGRQFPNYSSELNVNALELEDSALYLCATIRASGSFSYNEQFFGPGTRLTVL.

The gene calls are TRBV5-1 and TRBJ2-1; D possibly matches TRBD1 or TRBD2 (5 bases each). The germline CDR1 and CDR2 sequences are SGHRS and YFSETQ. The length of the CDR3 is 20 residues. The V end lost 0 bases, the J end lost 0 bases, and 22 bases lay between the germline ends. The CDR3 sequence is CASSLVTGRNTFSSYNEQFF. CDR3 in DNA: TGCGCCAGCAGCTTGGTGACGGGACGGAACACTTTTAGCTCCTACAATGAGCAGTTCTTC.

The rearrangement uses TRBV7-9 and TRBJ2-3, with 7 bases matching TRBD1. Germline V gene lookup returns CDR1 SEHNR and CDR2 FQNEAQ (reference sequence). With V trimmed by 1 base and J by 3 bases, 4 bases remained unmatched. This CDR3 has 15 residues. Written as DNA, the CDR3 is TGTGCCAGCAGCTTAGTTCGACAGGGAACAGATACGCAGTATTTT. Its translation is CASSLVRQGTDTQYF.

This sequence joins TRBV4-2 and TRBJ2-2, with 14 bases lining up with TRBD2. V lost 8 bases and J lost 2; bases outside the gene matches: 10. The CDR3 length is 18 residues. Germline CDR1 is LGHNA and CDR2 is YNFKEQ. CDR3 region: CASEEAGLAGVNTGELFF. The CDR3 DNA is TGTGCCAGCGAAGAGGCGGGACTAGCGGGAGTAAACACCGGGGAGCTGTTTTTT.

This clone was observed a single time. The V call is TRBV7-9, the J call TRBJ1-2; no reliable D call. V was trimmed by 5 bases and J by 8 bases, leaving 15 bases between them. The germline V gene has CDR1 SEHNR and CDR2 FQNEAQ (reference sequence). The length of the CDR3 is 13 residues. The chain's CDR3 is CASSPPDLRGYTF. In DNA form, the CDR3 reads TGTGCCAGCAGCCCCCCCGACTTGCGGGGCTACACCTTC.

This chain links TRBV9 with TRBJ2-1, with D possibly being TRBD2 (6 bases). The CDR3 extends over 15 amino acids. Trimming left V 4 bases short and J 6 bases short, with 17 bases between. Germline-derived CDR1 and CDR2 are SGDLS and YYNGEE. CDR3 protein: CASSLGRDAGNEQFF. CDR3 DNA sequence: TGTGCCAGCAGCCTGGGGCGGGATGCAGGCAATGAGCAGTTCTTC.

The V gene is TRBV27, the J gene TRBJ1-1; D is perhaps TRBD1 (5 bases). The CDR3 contains 12 residues. In germline, CDR1 is MNHEY, CDR2 SMNVEV (reference sequence). Trimming shortened V by 6 bases and J by 5 bases, and 10 bases separated the two germline ends. CDR3 DNA sequence: TGTGCCAGCAGGGCCCCAGGGACTGAAGCTTTCTTT. Translated, it gives CASRAPGTEAFF.

The chain couples TRBV6-5 to TRBJ2-7, with a tentative D call TRBD2 (7 bases). CDR1 is MNHEY and CDR2 is SVGAGI in the germline V gene. The ends were cut back, 6 bases at V and 8 bases at J, with 20 bases in the middle. The CDR3 runs 14 residues. The CDR3, as DNA: TGTGCCAGCAGCTACGGGGGGCCGGACTTGCAGCAGTACTTC. It codes for CASSYGGPDLQQYF.

The chain joins TRBV18 to TRBJ2-3; a possible D gene is TRBD2 (6 bases). Germline loops: CDR1 KGHSH, CDR2 LQKENI. The CDR3 runs to 16 residues. Trimming removed 0 bases at V and 4 bases at J, with 14 bases between. CDR3 nucleotides: TGTGCCAGCTCACCACCGGGTAAATCGGGGGCAGATACGCAGTATTTT. This translates into CASSPPGKSGADTQYF.

This chain uses TRBV2 with TRBJ1-3; possible D gene TRBD1, 6 bases. The CDR3 consists of 17 residues. Germline V gene sequence: CDR1 SNHLY, CDR2 FYNNEI. Trimming stripped 7 bases from V and 0 bases from J, with 19 bases between. The CDR3 spells CASTMRGGPNSGNTIYF. The DNA of the CDR3 is TGTGCCAGCACCATGAGGGGGGGCCCAAACTCTGGAAACACCATATATTTT.

The V gene is TRBV19, the J gene TRBJ2-4, with D hard to call. This CDR3 is 14 amino acids long. Trimming took off 3 bases at V and 3 bases at J, with 9 bases between the two ends. Germline V CDR1 and CDR2: LNHDA, SQIVND (reference sequence). CDR3 amino acids: CASSIGVGKNIQYF. CDR3 in DNA: TGTGCCAGTAGTATTGGGGTAGGCAAAAACATTCAGTACTTC.

This chain connects TRBV2 to TRBJ2-1, with TRBD2 identical over 7 bases. The germline gives CDR1 SNHLY, CDR2 FYNNEI. Trimming took 5 bases from V and 3 from J; bases not matched to a gene: 4. CDR3 length: 14 amino acids. The CDR3 DNA follows: TGTGCCAGCAGTCCTAGCGGAGGCTACAATGAGCAGTTCTTC. Its protein is CASSPSGGYNEQFF.

The V call is TRBV18, the J call TRBJ2-2; 7 bases are a match to TRBD1. The germline V gene encodes CDR1 KGHSH and CDR2 LQKENI. This CDR3 is built from 16 residues. Trimming removed 6 bases from V and 2 bases from J; junction bases left unmatched: 9. CDR3 protein: CASSPNTGANTGELFF. The CDR3, as DNA: TGTGCCAGCTCCCCTAACACAGGGGCCAACACCGGGGAGCTGTTTTTT.

The V call is TRBV19, the J call TRBJ2-3; no clear D. The CDR3 contains 14 residues. Deletions cut 2 bases from V and 2 bases from J, with 8 bases between. Germline-derived CDR1 and CDR2 are LNHDA and SQIVND (reference sequence). The CDR3 DNA reads as TGTGCCAGTAGTATAAACAAGTTCACAGATACGCAGTATTTT. Encoded protein: CASSINKFTDTQYF. Combining the CDR3 with reference TRBV19 and TRBJ2-3 gives the whole variable domain DGGITQSPKYLFRKEGQNVTLSCEQNLNHDAMYWYRQDPGQGLRLIYYSQIVNDFQKGDIAEGYSVSREKKESFPLTVTSAQKNPTAFYLCASSINKFTDTQYFGPGTRLTVL.

The chain carries TRBV7-2 and TRBJ2-1; D possibly uses TRBD1 or TRBD2 (5 bases each). V was cut by 0 bases and J by 8 bases, with 17 bases left in between. The CDR3 spans 16 residues. The V gene's germline CDR1 is SGHTA and CDR2 FQGNSA. The CDR3, as DNA: TGTGCCAGCAGCTTAGCGTATGGGCGGTCGGGACATGAGCAGTTCTTC. Its translation is CASSLAYGRSGHEQFF.

The chain has TRBV7-9 and TRBJ2-7; D is uncertain. With 0 bases removed from V and 2 bases from J, the gap between germline ends came to 8 bases. CDR3 size: 14 residues. The V gene's germline CDR1 is SEHNR and CDR2 FQNEAQ (reference sequence). The CDR3: CASSLAPTTYEQYF. CDR3 nucleotides: TGTGCCAGCAGCTTAGCCCCGACAACCTACGAGCAGTACTTC.

The genes are TRBV27 and TRBJ2-1, with D perhaps TRBD2 (9 bases). Trimming pared 6 bases from V and 9 bases from J, leaving 18 bases between. Germline CDR1 is MNHEY and CDR2 is SMNVEV (reference sequence). The CDR3 extends over 14 amino acids. DNA for the CDR3: TGTGCCAGCAGAAGGACAGGGCGGGGGGGTGAGCAGTTCTTC. This gives the protein CASRRTGRGGEQFF.

The rearrangement links TRBV5-4 to TRBJ2-1; D is possibly TRBD2 (6 bases). The germline V and J ends were trimmed by 9 bases and 8 bases, with 15 bases remaining between them. This CDR3 comprises 12 residues. CDR1 is SGHNT and CDR2 is YYREEE in the germline V gene (reference sequence). CDR3 bases: TGTGCCACCACTACTAGCTCCGATGAGCAGTTCTTC. Encoded protein: CATTTSSDEQFF.

The chain recombines TRBV2 with TRBJ2-7; D is ambiguous. The CDR3 runs 13 residues. V gave up 0 bases and J gave up 2 bases, with 5 bases separating them. Germline lookup yields CDR1 SNHLY and CDR2 FYNNEI. The CDR3 nucleotides read TGTGCCAGCAGTGAAGCCAGGACCTACGAGCAGTACTTC. It translates to CASSEARTYEQYF.